This T cell receptor beta chain was observed in a study of CD8+ T cells in alopecia areata. Sample treatment: oral pan-JAK inhibitor, 5-10 mg twice daily. Obtained from alopecia areata patients were lesional scalp punch biopsies along with peripheral blood. Extraction of RNA preceded its reverse transcription into cDNA, which served as the sequencing template. The assay was immunoSEQ multiplex PCR, and TCRdb's table has in-frame clones only and misses some. The sample yields approximately 200,000 clones, 60% seen once. This clone was found a few times. This CDR3 has 9 residues. Trimming stripped 6 bases from V and 7 bases from J, with 6 bases between. CDR1 SQVTM and CDR2 ANQGSEA come from the germline V gene.

Sequencing used CD4+ T cells sorted from blood, obtained at week 4, from a patient treated with tofacitinib. The TCR sequence derives from a human donor with alopecia areata. The gene calls are TRBV29-1 and TRBJ1-2; D gene ambiguous. The CDR3 coding sequence is TGCAGCGTCGCGGTTGGCTACACCTTC. The encoded protein is CSVAVGYTF.